This T cell receptor (beta chain) was sequenced for a study of cytomegalovirus exposure and HLA in healthy donors. The PCR used 60 Vbeta and 13 Jbeta primers. The protocol was immunoSEQ multiplex PCR, while the TCRdb copy is restricted to in-frame clones and leaves out a portion. The sample lists 85,000 to 100,000 clones, around nine tenths occurring once. With regard to this clone: Antigen specificity is unknown.

Germline CDR1 reads MNHEY; CDR2 reads SMNVEV (reference sequence). The ends lost 6 bases at V and 4 bases at J; junction bases unmatched: 11. The CDR3 totals 15 residues. Whole-study findings and limits: In a later analysis, TCR beta V- and J-gene trimming was associated with a missense DCLRE1C variant.

The rearrangement uses TRBV27 and TRBJ2-7; 8 bases agree with TRBD1. The source material was PBMCs. This clonotype was obtained from a man aged 25 to 40 in good health and CMV-seropositive. CDR3 DNA: TGTGCCAGCAGCCCCGCAGGGGGCTTGGTATACGAGCAGTACTTC. Amino acids: CASSPAGGLVYEQYF.